Following are 3 T cell receptor beta chains from one sample sequenced in a study of CD8+CD57+ T cells in acquired aplastic anemia. Genomic DNA, serving as template, underwent TCR beta VDJ and CDR3 profiling. TCRdb redid the calling of the reads with MiXCR, one entry per CDR3 protein. The table records more than 250,000 distinct CDR3 sequences, 55% to 65% of them present only once. Sequencing was carried out using sorted CD4+, CD8+, or CD8+CD57+ T cells (not recorded which) from PBMCs. The receptor source for this set is a human donor with severe aplastic anemia or a healthy control (not recorded which).

The V gene is TRBV10-3, the J gene TRBJ1-6; D is ambiguous. This CDR3 spans 14 amino acids. V shed 10 bases and J shed 8 bases, with 18 bases lying between them. The V gene's germline CDR1 is ENHRY and CDR2 SYGVKD. The CDR3 DNA is TGTGCCAGCAGCCTACTTGCAGCGTATTCACCCCTCCACTTT. It specifies CASSLLAAYSPLHF.

Many counts were recorded for this clonotype. V gene TRBV5-1 combines with J gene TRBJ2-6, with unresolved D. The V gene's germline CDR1 is SGHRS and CDR2 YFSETQ. There are 15 residues in the CDR3. V gave up 5 bases and J gave up 0 bases, with 9 bases separating them. The CDR3 reads CASSSTGSGANVLTF. The CDR3 bases are TGCGCCAGCAGTTCGACGGGCTCTGGGGCCAACGTCCTGACTTTC.

The J gene is TRBJ2-5, the V gene TRBV7-3; TRBD1 matches 10 bases. The CDR3 length is 16 residues. J lost 2 bases, V lost 5 bases, and 8 bases had no gene match. Germline-derived CDR1 and CDR2 are SGHTA and FQGTGA. CDR3 in amino acids: CASSPSTGGGQETQYF. As DNA, the CDR3 is TGTGCCAGCAGCCCCTCGACAGGGGGCGGGCAAGAGACCCAGTACTTC.